The 4 T cell receptor beta chains given below trace back to one sample, sequenced in a study of monozygotic twins with inflammatory bowel disease. TCRdb processed the 5' RACE reads again and assigns one entry to each CDR3 protein, with no DNA. Seen in this sample are 150,000 to 200,000 distinct CDR3 sequences; the ten most common clones hold roughly 7.4%. The sequenced sample was blood. The receptors were gathered from a human donor with ulcerative colitis or Crohn's disease, or a healthy co-twin of an affected twin (not recorded which).

The V call is TRBV5-1, the J call TRBJ1-1. The CDR3 consists of 13 residues. Germline loops: CDR1 SGHRS, CDR2 YFSETQ. This chain's CDR3 is CASSTGGNTEAFF. The whole variable domain, filled in from reference TRBV5-1 and TRBJ1-1, reads KAGVTQTPRYLIKTRGQQVTLSCSPISGHRSVSWYQQTPGQGLQFLFEYFSETQRNKGNFPGRFSGRQFSNSRSEMNVSTLELGDSALYLCASSTGGNTEAFFGQGTRLTVV.

The V call is TRBV3-1, the J call TRBJ1-2. This CDR3 contains 17 residues. Germline V gene lookup returns CDR1 LGHDT and CDR2 YNNKEL (reference sequence). The CDR3: CASSQVSFRVDNYGYTF.

The rearrangement uses TRBV20-1 and TRBJ1-5. The V gene's germline CDR1 is DFQATT and CDR2 SNEGSKA (reference sequence). The CDR3 sequence is 14 residues long. The CDR3: CSARGGRKNQPQHF.

V gene TRBV11-2 combines with J gene TRBJ2-3; with no DNA, the TCRdb D assignment of TRBD2 cannot be verified. Germline V CDR1 and CDR2: SGHAT, FQNNGV. This CDR3 contains 18 residues. This chain's CDR3 is CASSLEVVLAGNTDTQYF.